This T cell receptor (beta chain) was sequenced during a study of neoadjuvant anti-PD-1 for oral cavity cancer. Repertoires were generated with immunoSEQ multiplex PCR, while TCRdb's copy carries only in-frame clones and drops some. The profile shows fewer than 20,000 clones, about 59% of them singletons. Patients were newly diagnosed with stage II-IVA oral cavity squamous cell carcinoma without prior systemic or radiation treatment. The CDR3 length is 17 residues. The J segment lost 2 bases and the V segment lost 3 bases, leaving 9 bases of the junction unmatched. The germline V gene encodes CDR1 MNHEY and CDR2 SMNVEV (reference sequence).

The receptor's source is a person aged 40-85 years with oral cavity squamous cell carcinoma. This sequence joins TRBV27 and TRBJ2-3; 9 bases are shared with TRBD2. Material: PBMCs, obtained before nivolumab (anti-PD-1) treatment. CDR3 DNA: TGTGCCAGCAGTTTCCTTGGGCTAGCGGGATACACAGATACGCAGTATTTT. Amino acids: CASSFLGLAGYTDTQYF.